The clone carrying this T cell receptor (beta chain) has a single count. This specimen comes from a study of blood T cell repertoires in COVID-19. Some clones are missing from TCRdb's copy, which holds only in-frame ones; the method was immunoSEQ multiplex PCR. The sample consists of around 210,000 clones, roughly 84% of them appearing once. Sequenced sample: peripheral blood. The clonotype was recovered from a man aged 50 to 60 with COVID-19, enrolled during active disease.

The CDR3, as DNA: TGTGCCAGCAGGGTACAGGGGGCGATAGGTGATGAGCAGTTCTTC. Encoded protein: CASRVQGAIGDEQFF. The rearrangement joins TRBV28 to TRBJ2-1; 9 bases map to TRBD1. The trim removed 6 bases at V and 8 bases at J, leaving 11 bases unmatched. This CDR3 has 15 residues. The germline CDR1 and CDR2 sequences are MDHEN and SYDVKM. Full variable domain (rest looked up from reference TRBV28 and TRBJ2-1): DVKVTQSSRYLVKRTGEKVFLECVQDMDHENMFWYRQDPGLGLRLIYFSYDVKMKEKGDIPEGYSVSREKKERFSLILESASTNQTSMYLCASRVQGAIGDEQFFGPGTRLTVL.